One sample yielded the 27 T cell receptor beta chains listed below, sequenced in a study of shared clonotypes between healthy human individuals. Here immunoSEQ multiplex PCR was the method, and the copy in TCRdb shows in-frame clones only, minus some. The sample includes about 2.4 million clones, 80% to 95% seen only once; the top ten take 0.36%. Sequencing was performed on naive CD4+ T cells from PBMCs. The subset is: CD45RA+ positively selected. The receptors here all came from a man between 18 and 35 years old in good health. Some clones in this sample may be carry-over from other donors' samples.

The rearrangement links TRBV7-7 to TRBJ2-3, with 7 bases identical to TRBD1. Looked up from germline, CDR1 is SSHAT and CDR2 is FNYEAQ (reference sequence). This CDR3 spans 15 amino acids. J lost 2 bases, V lost 5 bases, and 7 bases had no gene match. CDR3 coding DNA: TGTGCCAGCAGCATCGGGACAGCCCCCACAGATACGCAGTATTTT. Protein product: CASSIGTAPTDTQYF.

V usage is TRBV9 and J usage is TRBJ2-1; tentative D call: TRBD1 (5 bases). This CDR3 contains 13 residues. V was cut by 0 bases and J by 8 bases, with 9 bases left in between. The germline V gene has CDR1 SGDLS and CDR2 YYNGEE. CDR3 region: CASSVVGRYEQFF. The DNA for the CDR3 is TGTGCCAGCAGCGTAGTGGGGCGGTATGAGCAGTTCTTC.

In regard to this clone: The sample carries other DNA sequences with the same CDR3. V is TRBV5-1 and J is TRBJ2-2; a possible D gene is TRBD1 (5 bases). The V gene lost 4 bases and the J gene lost 1 base, with 8 bases spanning the gap. The length of the CDR3 is 14 residues. In germline, CDR1 is SGHRS, CDR2 YFSETQ. The CDR3 DNA reads as TGCGCCAGCAGCCCTACAGGGAACACCGGGGAGCTGTTTTTT. This codes for CASSPTGNTGELFF. Variable domain in full (rest from reference TRBV5-1 and TRBJ2-2): KAGVTQTPRYLIKTRGQQVTLSCSPISGHRSVSWYQQTPGQGLQFLFEYFSETQRNKGNFPGRFSGRQFSNSRSEMNVSTLELGDSALYLCASSPTGNTGELFFGEGSRLTVL.

This chain connects TRBV10-2 to TRBJ1-4, with D tentatively TRBD1 (5 bases). The germline V gene has CDR1 WSHSY and CDR2 SAAADI. There are 12 residues in the CDR3. Trimming took off 8 bases at V and 7 bases at J, with 11 bases between the two ends. The CDR3 nucleotides are TGCGCCAGCGGACGACAGAGTGAAAAACTGTTTTTT. Encoded protein: CASGRQSEKLFF.

This rearrangement joins TRBV14 to TRBJ1-1; the D gene is possibly TRBD1 (5 bases). From germline, CDR1 is SGHDN and CDR2 FVKESK. The CDR3 is made up of 14 amino acids. V was trimmed by 5 bases and J by 11 bases, leaving 21 bases between them. The CDR3 is CASSADNRGFKAFF. The CDR3, as DNA: TGTGCCAGCAGCGCGGACAATCGGGGCTTTAAGGCTTTCTTT.

The CDR3 region is CASSLTDRGITEAFF. The CDR3 DNA is TGCGCCAGCAGCTTGACGGACAGGGGGATTACTGAAGCTTTCTTT. This chain connects TRBV5-1 to TRBJ1-1; 10 bases agree with TRBD1. This CDR3 region has 15 residues. The germline CDR1 and CDR2 sequences are SGHRS and YFSETQ. V dropped 1 base and J dropped 5; count of bases not matched to a gene: 5.

V gene TRBV28 combines with J gene TRBJ2-5; D is uncertain. The CDR3 spans 14 residues. V was trimmed by 8 bases and J by 4 bases, leaving 17 bases between them. Germline CDR1 is MDHEN and CDR2 is SYDVKM. The chain's CDR3 is CASGPTWLGETQYF. Written as DNA, the CDR3 is TGTGCCAGCGGACCTACATGGTTGGGAGAGACCCAGTACTTC.

The V gene is TRBV16, the J gene TRBJ1-4; no clear D. Germline CDR1 is KGHSY and CDR2 is FQNENV. The CDR3 is made up of 16 amino acids. V was pared by 2 bases and J by 4 bases, with 14 bases between. CDR3 loop: CASSQRLPRLNEKLFF. CDR3 nucleotide sequence: TGTGCCAGCAGCCAACGGCTCCCACGGCTTAATGAAAAACTGTTTTTT. The full variable domain, with the rest looked up from reference TRBV16 and TRBJ1-4, is GEEVAQTPKHLVRGEGQKAKLYCAPIKGHSYVFWYQQVLKNEFKFLISFQNENVFDETGMPKERFSAKCLPNSPCSLEIQATKLEDSAVYFCASSQRLPRLNEKLFFGSGTQLSVL.

The chain carries TRBV5-1 and TRBJ2-4; no clear D gene. CDR1 and CDR2 (germline): SGHRS, YFSETQ. This CDR3 spans 11 amino acids. Trimming left V 3 bases short and J 5 bases short, with 3 bases between. This CDR3 is CASSYENIQYF. The CDR3 DNA sequence: TGCGCCAGCAGCTATGAAAACATTCAGTACTTC.

The rearrangement joins TRBV7-9 to TRBJ1-2; tentative D call: TRBD1 (6 bases). V shed 5 bases and J shed 5 bases, with 15 bases lying between them. Germline V gives CDR1 SEHNR, CDR2 FQNEAQ (reference sequence). This CDR3 comprises 14 residues. The CDR3: CASSPMGGWYGYTF. CDR3 DNA: TGTGCCAGCAGCCCCATGGGGGGCTGGTATGGCTACACCTTC.

The gene calls are TRBV11-3 and TRBJ2-7; 7 nucleotides agree with TRBD2. From germline, CDR1 is SGHNT and CDR2 YENEEA. This CDR3 is built from 13 residues. V shed 8 bases and J 3 bases; nucleotides not matched to a gene: 7. In nucleotides, the CDR3 is TGTGCCAGCGGGAGGGGCCCCGGCTACGAGCAGTACTTC. Its translation: CASGRGPGYEQYF.

The chain joins TRBV11-2 to TRBJ2-1, with D perhaps TRBD1 (5 bases). Trimming shortened V by 2 bases and J by 5 bases, and 16 bases separated the two germline ends. CDR1 SGHAT and CDR2 FQNNGV come from the germline V gene. The CDR3 contains 16 residues. The CDR3 DNA reads as TGTGCCAGCAGCTTAAGTCTTTCAGGGATACACAATGAGCAGTTCTTC. Protein: CASSLSLSGIHNEQFF. Using reference TRBV11-2 and TRBJ2-1 for the parts outside the CDR3, the full variable domain is EAGVAQSPRYKIIEKRQSVAFWCNPISGHATLYWYQQILGQGPKLLIQFQNNGVVDDSQLPKDRFSAERLKGVDSTLKIQPAKLEDSAVYLCASSLSLSGIHNEQFFGPGTRLTVL.

A few counts support this clone. This sample also contains other DNA sequences that code for the same CDR3. J is TRBJ1-2 and V is TRBV27; TRBD1 matches at 7 bases. This CDR3 is 13 amino acids long. CDR1 is MNHEY and CDR2 is SMNVEV in the germline V gene (reference sequence). With V trimmed by 4 bases and J by 4 bases, 3 bases remained unmatched. The CDR3 DNA sequence: TGTGCCAGCAGTTCGACAGGGTCCTATGGCTACACCTTC. Encoded protein: CASSSTGSYGYTF.

The V and J genes are TRBV6-1 and TRBJ1-2; D remains unclear. Germline V gene data show CDR1 as MNHNS and CDR2 as SASEGT. V shed 0 bases and J shed 1 base, with 9 bases lying between them. The CDR3 is 15 residues long. The CDR3 here is CASSEAASINYGYTF. The DNA for the CDR3 is TGTGCCAGCAGTGAAGCGGCCAGCATTAACTATGGCTACACCTTC.

This clone turned up a few times. The gene calls are TRBV29-1 and TRBJ2-7, with TRBD2 matching 16 bases. Germline-derived CDR1 and CDR2 are SQVTM and ANQGSEA. The CDR3 has 14 amino acids. V lost 3 bases to trimming and J lost 9 bases; unmatched junction nucleotides: 5. CDR3 coding DNA: TGCAGCGTTGATGAGGGGACTAGCGGGAGGGGGCAGTACTTC. Its protein is CSVDEGTSGRGQYF.

The chain links TRBV28 to TRBJ2-7; no firm D call. The CDR3 loop spans 12 amino acids. V was cut by 8 bases and J by 3 bases, with 11 bases left in between. Per germline, CDR1 MDHEN and CDR2 SYDVKM. This CDR3 reads CASSHRHYEQYF. The DNA of the CDR3 is TGTGCCAGCTCTCACCGACACTACGAGCAGTACTTC.

The chain links TRBV2 to TRBJ1-1; unclear D gene. CDR3 length: 13 residues. Germline-derived CDR1 and CDR2 are SNHLY and FYNNEI. With 9 bases removed from V and 0 bases from J, the gap between germline ends came to 11 bases. The CDR3 region is CARVRSLNTEAFF. Written as DNA, the CDR3 is TGTGCCAGAGTCAGGAGTCTGAACACTGAAGCTTTCTTT.

V usage is TRBV6-6 and J usage is TRBJ2-7; D may be TRBD1 or TRBD2 (5 bases each). The V and J ends lost 6 bases and 3 bases respectively, with 12 bases between them. The V gene's germline CDR1 is MNHNY and CDR2 SVGAGI (reference sequence). The CDR3 runs 13 residues. CDR3 in amino acids: CASRMGPSYEQYF. As DNA, the CDR3 is TGTGCCAGCAGAATGGGACCGAGCTACGAGCAGTACTTC.

This sequence joins TRBV7-9 and TRBJ2-7; 8 bases agree with TRBD1. With 2 bases clipped from V and 3 bases from J, the junction kept 6 bases outside the gene matches. The CDR3 runs 15 residues. CDR1 and CDR2 (germline): SEHNR, FQNEAQ (reference sequence). The CDR3 DNA follows: TGTGCCAGCAGCTTACGGGCAGGGGGCGTCTACGAGCAGTACTTC. Its protein product is CASSLRAGGVYEQYF.

The genes are TRBV11-2 and TRBJ2-3; D gene unclear. The CDR3 length is 17 residues. The germline V gene encodes CDR1 SGHAT and CDR2 FQNNGV. V was shortened by 5 bases and J by 4 bases, with 22 bases between the two germline ends. CDR3 residues: CASSPPTRPGGSDTQYF. The CDR3 DNA sequence: TGTGCCAGCAGCCCACCAACCCGGCCCGGCGGCTCAGATACGCAGTATTTT.

This chain joins TRBV10-3 and TRBJ1-2; no firm D call. The CDR3 sequence is 13 residues long. Trimming pared 7 bases from V and 8 bases from J, leaving 17 bases between. Germline V gives CDR1 ENHRY, CDR2 SYGVKD. In nucleotides, the CDR3 is TGTGCCATCACCCCGACCCAGCAAACAGGCTACACCTTC. As protein: CAITPTQQTGYTF.

The V call is TRBV4-3, the J call TRBJ1-6; D not certain. Per germline, CDR1 LGHNA and CDR2 YSLEER. CDR3 length: 15 residues. With 2 bases removed from V and 5 bases from J, the gap between germline ends came to 10 bases. CDR3: CASSQRGVDNSPLHF. The DNA of the CDR3 is TGCGCCAGCAGCCAAAGAGGAGTAGATAATTCACCCCTCCACTTT.

The chain recombines TRBV18 with TRBJ1-1; D is unclear. The germline gives CDR1 KGHSH, CDR2 LQKENI. CDR3 length: 16 amino acids. The V end lost 6 bases, the J end lost 1 base, and 18 bases lay between the germline ends. The CDR3 nucleotides are TGTGCCAGCTCCCTACTAGGGTTCGGTGGGAACACTGAAGCTTTCTTT. Translated, it gives CASSLLGFGGNTEAFF.

The chain carries TRBV4-1 and TRBJ2-5, with 7 bases aligning to TRBD1. This CDR3 comprises 16 residues. Germline V gene sequence: CDR1 MGHRA, CDR2 YSYEKL. Unmatched junction bases numbered 8, after V lost 0 bases and J lost 4 bases. The CDR3 region has the DNA TGCGCCAGCAGCCAAGATATTTCTCCAGGGGGAGAGACCCAGTACTTC. It codes for CASSQDISPGGETQYF.

The CDR3 protein is CASSFEVGGTYNEQFF. CDR3 coding DNA: TGTGCCAGCAGCTTCGAGGTTGGGGGAACCTACAATGAGCAGTTCTTC. This chain joins TRBV7-2 and TRBJ2-1, with D possibly being TRBD1 or TRBD2 (5 bases each). Germline CDR1 reads SGHTA; CDR2 reads FQGNSA. This CDR3 comprises 16 residues. V lost 3 bases and J lost 2, with 14 bases in between.

The J gene is TRBJ1-1, the V gene TRBV7-9; 7 nucleotides match TRBD1. V lost 5 bases, J lost 5 bases, and 5 bases stayed unmatched. This CDR3 has 13 residues. Germline CDR1 reads SEHNR; CDR2 reads FQNEAQ (reference sequence). The CDR3 reads CASSRTGGTEAFF. The DNA for the CDR3 is TGTGCCAGCAGCCGGACAGGAGGTACTGAAGCTTTCTTT. Based on the CDR3 plus reference TRBV7-9 and TRBJ1-1, the full variable domain is DTGVSQNPRHKITKRGQNVTFRCDPISEHNRLYWYRQTLGQGPEFLTYFQNEAQLEKSRLLSDRFSAERPKGSFSTLEIQRTEQGDSAMYLCASSRTGGTEAFFGQGTRLTVV.

This clone has only a few counts. This chain links TRBV30 with TRBJ1-1, with D hard to call. In germline, CDR1 is GTSNPN, CDR2 SVGIG (reference sequence). The V end lost 2 bases, the J end lost 2 bases, and 3 bases lay between the germline ends. The CDR3 has 11 amino acids. The CDR3 nucleotides are TGTGCCTGGAGTTACAACACTGAAGCTTTCTTT. Its translation is CAWSYNTEAFF.